A selection of T cell receptor beta chains follows, all from one sample in a study of shared clonotypes between healthy human individuals. Assay used: immunoSEQ multiplex PCR; TCRdb lists only in-frame clones, some missing. The sample carries roughly 2 million clones, over 85% recorded once. Input material: naive CD4+ T cells sorted from blood. All receptors derive from a man between 18 and 35 years old in good health. Each CDR3 is given with its conserved first and last residue. D genes are given only for firm matches. Size is omitted from some rows. Given values are once, few, many or a class for expanded clones.

J	V	size	D	DNA	CDR3
TRBJ2-1	TRBV5-1	NA	TRBD1	TGCGCCAGCAGCCCTCAGGGGGCAGGATTCTACAATGAGCAGTTCTTC	CASSPQGAGFYNEQFF
TRBJ2-7	TRBV18	NA	NA	TGTGCCAGCTCACTTAATGAGGGGACCTACGAGCAGTACTTC	CASSLNEGTYEQYF
TRBJ2-7	TRBV19	once	NA	TGTGCCAGTAGCGAACAATCACTAGGGGACGAGCAGTACTTC	CASSEQSLGDEQYF
TRBJ1-5	TRBV19	NA	NA	TGTGCCAGTAGTATAGCCCCCAGGTGGAGCAATCAGCCCCAGCATTTT	CASSIAPRWSNQPQHF
TRBJ1-4	TRBV6-5	NA	NA	TGTGCCAGCAGTTACTCGGGAAGTATAGATGAAAAACTGTTTTTT	CASSYSGSIDEKLFF
TRBJ2-3	TRBV27	NA	NA	TGTGCCAGCAGTTTATCAAGAAGCGGGTCTAGCACAGATACGCAGTATTTT	CASSLSRSGSSTDTQYF
TRBJ2-1	TRBV6-5	NA	TRBD2	TGTGCCAGCAGTTCCGCTGGGACTAGCGGGAGGGGTGAGCAGTTCTTC	CASSSAGTSGRGEQFF
TRBJ2-3	TRBV10-3	NA	TRBD2	TGTGCCATCAGTGAGGGCCTAGCGGGGATCACAGATACGCAGTATTTT	CAISEGLAGITDTQYF
TRBJ1-5	TRBV18	NA	NA	TGTGCCAGCTCACCGGACGTAAATAGCAATCAGCCCCAGCATTTT	CASSPDVNSNQPQHF
TRBJ1-2	TRBV5-4	once	NA	TGTGCCAGCAGCATACAGGGCCAACGGAACTATGGCTACACCTTC	CASSIQGQRNYGYTF
TRBJ1-3	TRBV4-3	NA	NA	TGCGCCAGCAGCCAAGAGATCGGGATTTCCTCTGGAAACACCATATATTTT	CASSQEIGISSGNTIYF
TRBJ2-2	TRBV29-1	NA	TRBD2	TGCAGCGTTGCGGGGCTAGCGGGAGGGCCCGGCACCGGGGAGCTGTTTTTT	CSVAGLAGGPGTGELFF